Below, 2 T cell receptor beta chains from the same sample are listed, as sequenced in a study of blood T cell repertoires in COVID-19. Some clones are missing from TCRdb's copy, which holds only in-frame ones; the method was immunoSEQ multiplex PCR. Here the sample spans 110,000 or so clones, approximately 85% being singletons. The sequenced material came from peripheral blood. The receptors shown here come from a woman aged 60-75 years with COVID-19, enrolled during active disease.

This rearrangement joins TRBV4-1 to TRBJ2-1; perhaps TRBD1 as D (5 bases). Germline V gives CDR1 MGHRA, CDR2 YSYEKL. This CDR3 region has 13 residues. V lost 0 bases and J lost 9, with 9 bases in between. CDR3 protein: CASSQEGAVEQFF. As DNA, the CDR3 is TGCGCCAGCAGCCAAGAAGGGGCGGTTGAGCAGTTCTTC.

This chain uses TRBV19 with TRBJ1-1; 10 bases match TRBD1. Germline CDR1 LNHDA, CDR2 SQIVND (reference sequence). CDR3 size: 12 residues. The V and J ends lost 8 bases and 7 bases, in that order; junction bases with no gene match: 4. CDR3 protein: CASRDRGFEAFF. The CDR3 nucleotides are TGTGCCAGTCGGGACAGGGGTTTTGAAGCTTTCTTT.